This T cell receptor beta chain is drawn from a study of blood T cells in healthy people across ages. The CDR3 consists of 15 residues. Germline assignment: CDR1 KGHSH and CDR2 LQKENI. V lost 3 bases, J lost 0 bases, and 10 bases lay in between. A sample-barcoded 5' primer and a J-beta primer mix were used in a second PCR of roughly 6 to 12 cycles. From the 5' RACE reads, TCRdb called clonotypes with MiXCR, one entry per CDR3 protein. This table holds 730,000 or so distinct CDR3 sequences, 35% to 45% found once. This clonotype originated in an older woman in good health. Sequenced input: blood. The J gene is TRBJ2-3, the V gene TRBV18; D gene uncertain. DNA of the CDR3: TGTGCCAGCTCACCCGCGACACCTAGCACAGATACGCAGTATTTT. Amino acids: CASSPATPSTDTQYF.